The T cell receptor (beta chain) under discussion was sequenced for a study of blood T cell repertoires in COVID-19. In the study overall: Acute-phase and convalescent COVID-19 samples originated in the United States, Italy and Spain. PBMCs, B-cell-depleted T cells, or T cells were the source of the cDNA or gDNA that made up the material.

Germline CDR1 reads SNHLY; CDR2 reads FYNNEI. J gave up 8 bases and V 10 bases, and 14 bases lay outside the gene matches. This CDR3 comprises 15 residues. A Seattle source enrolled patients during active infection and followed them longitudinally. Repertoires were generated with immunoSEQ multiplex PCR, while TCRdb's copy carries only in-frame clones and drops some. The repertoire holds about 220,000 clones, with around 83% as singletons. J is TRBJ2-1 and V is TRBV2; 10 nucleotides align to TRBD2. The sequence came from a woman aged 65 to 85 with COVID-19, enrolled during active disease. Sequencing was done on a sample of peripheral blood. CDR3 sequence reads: CAIRWGLAGAYEQFF. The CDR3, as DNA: TGTGCCATCAGATGGGGGCTAGCGGGAGCCTATGAGCAGTTCTTC.